The 22 T cell receptor beta chains below come from one sample, sequenced in a study of blood T cell repertoires in COVID-19. Sequencing used immunoSEQ multiplex PCR; TCRdb keeps in-frame clones, though not all of them. Of 250,000 to 300,000 clones listed, about 90% were seen once; the top ten hold approximately 2.3%. The sequencing input was peripheral blood. These receptors originate from a woman aged 55-70 years with COVID-19, enrolled during active disease.

This sequence joins TRBV3-1 (or the pseudogene TRBV3-2) and TRBJ2-1, with 7 bases matching TRBD1. V trimming: 8 bases; J trimming: 7 bases; junction bases outside the gene matches: 8. The CDR3 runs 13 residues. Germline V gives CDR1 LGHDT, CDR2 YNNKEL (reference sequence). Written as DNA, the CDR3 is TGTGCCAGCCAACGGGACAGCGTGAATGAGCAGTTCTTC. This encodes CASQRDSVNEQFF.

The genes are TRBV5-1 and TRBJ1-2, with 9 bases lining up with TRBD1. Germline CDR1 reads SGHRS; CDR2 reads YFSETQ. J lost 1 base, V lost 3 bases, and 7 bases had no gene match. The CDR3 contains 16 residues. CDR3 amino acids: CASSSGDRDYNYGYTF. The CDR3 nucleotides are TGCGCCAGCAGCTCCGGGGACAGGGATTATAACTATGGCTACACCTTC.

The CDR3 sequence: CASSPGRGVSEQYF. The CDR3 DNA follows: TGTGCCAGCTCACCAGGCAGGGGCGTGAGCGAGCAGTACTTC. The chain joins TRBV18 to TRBJ2-7, with a possible D match to TRBD1 (6 bases). This CDR3 spans 14 amino acids. Per the germline V gene, CDR1 is KGHSH and CDR2 is LQKENI. Trimming removed 2 bases at V and 6 bases at J, with 14 bases between. Full variable domain (missing parts from reference TRBV18 and TRBJ2-7): NAGVMQNPRHLVRRRGQEARLRCSPMKGHSHVYWYRQLPEEGLKFMVYLQKENIIDESGMPKERFSAEFPKEGPSILRIQQVVRGDSAAYFCASSPGRGVSEQYFGPGTRLTVT.

The rearrangement links TRBV19 to TRBJ1-2; a weak D match, TRBD1 (5 bases). The CDR3 sequence is 14 residues long. Trimming stripped 6 bases from V and 2 bases from J, with 13 bases between. Germline assignment: CDR1 LNHDA and CDR2 SQIVND (reference sequence). Here the CDR3 DNA reads TGTGCCAGTAGCCCCACAGGATCCAACTATGGCTACACCTTC. Protein product: CASSPTGSNYGYTF. Together with reference TRBV19 and TRBJ1-2, the CDR3 gives the full variable domain: DGGITQSPKYLFRKEGQNVTLSCEQNLNHDAMYWYRQDPGQGLRLIYYSQIVNDFQKGDIAEGYSVSREKKESFPLTVTSAQKNPTAFYLCASSPTGSNYGYTFGSGTRLTVV.

The genes are TRBV20-1 and TRBJ2-5; 12 bases align to TRBD2. The CDR3 has 16 residues. Germline CDR1 DFQATT, CDR2 SNEGSKA (reference sequence). With V trimmed by 3 bases and J by 5 bases, 10 bases remained unmatched. CDR3 nucleotide sequence: TGCAGTGCTAGTGGTCTAGCGGGGGGGCCGGGGGAGACCCAGTACTTC. Its protein product is CSASGLAGGPGETQYF.

The chain carries TRBV5-4 and TRBJ2-1, with 11 positions matching TRBD2. Trimming removed 0 bases from V and 7 bases from J; junction bases left unmatched: 3. CDR1 and CDR2 (germline): SGHNT, YYREEE (reference sequence). This CDR3 comprises 15 residues. The CDR3 sequence: CASSLVGTSGNEQFF. The CDR3 DNA follows: TGTGCCAGCAGCTTGGTCGGGACTAGCGGAAATGAGCAGTTCTTC.

The rearrangement uses TRBV6-2 or TRBV6-3 and TRBJ1-5, with TRBD1 matching 9 bases. The CDR3 contains 15 residues. Germline lookup yields CDR1 MNHEY and CDR2 SVGEGT. J gave up 6 bases and V 0 bases, and 3 bases lay outside the gene matches. CDR3 coding DNA: TGTGCCAGCAGTTACTCGGGACAGGGTTCTCAGCCCCAGCATTTT. Translated: CASSYSGQGSQPQHF.

This chain joins TRBV7-8 and TRBJ1-2; 7 bases line up with TRBD1. The CDR3 is 15 residues long. Germline lookup yields CDR1 SGHVS and CDR2 FQNEAQ. The V and J ends lost 5 bases and 4 bases, in that order; junction bases with no gene match: 10. The CDR3 region has the DNA TGTGCCAGCAGCCCCGCCACAGGGGAAATCTATGGCTACACCTTC. Its protein product is CASSPATGEIYGYTF.

The chain links TRBV4-3 to TRBJ1-6; TRBD1 matches at 7 bases. The V segment lost 3 bases and the J segment 11 bases; nucleotides outside the gene matches: 10. The CDR3 loop spans 15 amino acids. Germline CDR1 reads LGHNA; CDR2 reads YSLEER. The CDR3 bases are TGCGCCAGCAGCCAGACCGACAGGGAACATCCACCCCTCCACTTT. Protein: CASSQTDREHPPLHF.

This clone was picked up one time. The chain is built from TRBV9 and TRBJ2-2; TRBD2 agrees at 8 bases. Germline CDR1 is SGDLS and CDR2 is YYNGEE. After removal of 4 bases from V and 1 base from J, the junction contained 6 bases not matched to a gene. The CDR3 consists of 16 residues. CDR3 region: CASSLSSGLNTGELFF. DNA for the CDR3: TGTGCCAGCAGCCTTTCTAGCGGGCTGAACACCGGGGAGCTGTTTTTT.

The chain has TRBV30 and TRBJ1-1, with a possible D match to TRBD1 (5 bases). This CDR3 comprises 13 residues. Germline V gene data show CDR1 as GTSNPN and CDR2 as SVGIG (reference sequence). Trimming pared 2 bases from V and 6 bases from J, leaving 13 bases between. CDR3 DNA: TGTGCCTGGAGTAAAGGGGTCGGGTCTGAAGCTTTCTTT. Amino acid sequence: CAWSKGVGSEAFF.

The J gene is TRBJ2-2, the V gene TRBV27, with D possibly matching TRBD1 (6 bases). Germline V gene data show CDR1 as MNHEY and CDR2 as SMNVEV (reference sequence). V lost 5 bases and J 8 bases, leaving 18 bases between the germline ends. The CDR3 length is 15 residues. CDR3 sequence reads: CASSPQTGLGGELFF. Here the CDR3 DNA reads TGTGCCAGCAGTCCCCAGACAGGACTTGGGGGGGAGCTGTTTTTT.

Comments on this clone: At one of its ends the junction is not consistent with the germline gene, which may arise from a read error. This chain uses TRBV3-1 (or the pseudogene TRBV3-2) with TRBJ1-6; unclear D gene. Germline V gene data show CDR1 as LGHDT and CDR2 as YNNKEL (reference sequence). The CDR3 extends over 17 amino acids. In DNA form, the CDR3 reads TGTGCCAGCGGCCAAGGTGGCAGTCACAGATTTAATTCACCCCTCCACTTT. Its protein is CASGQGGSHRFNSPLHF.

The CDR3 DNA reads TGTGCCAGCAGGGGAGGACAGGGGGCTTACGAGCAGTACTTC. Translation: CASRGGQGAYEQYF. V and J are TRBV11-3 and TRBJ2-7; 11 nucleotides agree with TRBD1. The germline V gene has CDR1 SGHNT and CDR2 YENEEA. This CDR3 has 14 amino acids. Germline trimming cut 6 bases from V and 4 bases from J; bases unmatched to any gene: 5.

The CDR3 is CASSSEVRSPLHF. CDR3 nucleotide sequence: TGCGCCAGCAGCAGTGAGGTGAGGTCACCCCTCCACTTT. The V gene is TRBV5-1, the J gene TRBJ1-6, with D unclear. Germline lookup yields CDR1 SGHRS and CDR2 YFSETQ. With 4 bases removed from V and 10 bases from J, the gap between germline ends came to 12 bases. The length of the CDR3 is 13 residues.

This clone was observed a single time. The genes are TRBV5-1 and TRBJ2-7; 9 positions match TRBD1. Trimming removed 4 bases from V and 2 bases from J; junction bases left unmatched: 10. The CDR3 covers 16 residues. CDR1 is SGHRS and CDR2 is YFSETQ in the germline V gene. The CDR3 DNA reads TGCGCCAGCAGCATGAACCCCGGGACAGGGACCTACGAGCAGTACTTC. It codes for CASSMNPGTGTYEQYF. The variable domain in full, completed from reference TRBV5-1 and TRBJ2-7, reads KAGVTQTPRYLIKTRGQQVTLSCSPISGHRSVSWYQQTPGQGLQFLFEYFSETQRNKGNFPGRFSGRQFSNSRSEMNVSTLELGDSALYLCASSMNPGTGTYEQYFGPGTRLTVT.

This chain links TRBV7-3 with TRBJ1-1, with TRBD1 as a possible D gene (5 bases). V lost 3 bases and J 8 bases, leaving 7 bases between the germline ends. The germline V gene encodes CDR1 SGHTA and CDR2 FQGTGA. The CDR3 runs 11 residues. The CDR3 DNA is TGTGCCAGCAGCTTTGGGGGGGAAGCTTTCTTT. Protein product: CASSFGGEAFF.

The chain links TRBV7-8 to TRBJ2-2; 7 nucleotides agree with TRBD1. This CDR3 is 17 amino acids long. V dropped 6 bases and J dropped 1; count of bases not matched to a gene: 11. The germline V gene encodes CDR1 SGHVS and CDR2 FQNEAQ. The CDR3 DNA follows: TGTGCCAGCAGACCAAGGTACCGGGACAGGAACACCGGGGAGCTGTTTTTT. Translated, it gives CASRPRYRDRNTGELFF.

The gene calls are TRBV5-1 and TRBJ1-2; 9 bases line up with TRBD1. The CDR3 spans 15 residues. The V gene's germline CDR1 is SGHRS and CDR2 YFSETQ. Trimming took 2 bases from V and 8 from J; bases not matched to a gene: 10. CDR3 DNA: TGCGCCAGCAGCTTCAGGACAGGGGAGATGAGGGGCTACACCTTC. Protein sequence: CASSFRTGEMRGYTF.

Only one count was recorded for this clone. The chain joins TRBV27 to TRBJ2-1; 10 bases align to TRBD2. The length of the CDR3 is 16 residues. Germline trimming cut 6 bases from V and 7 bases from J; bases unmatched to any gene: 12. Germline-derived CDR1 and CDR2 are MNHEY and SMNVEV (reference sequence). CDR3 bases: TGTGCCAGCAGATTCGGAAGAGCGGGGGGGGAGAATGAGCAGTTCTTC. Residues: CASRFGRAGGENEQFF.

This clone was seen just once. The rearrangement uses TRBV14 and TRBJ1-1; D perhaps matches TRBD1 (5 bases). Germline loops: CDR1 SGHDN, CDR2 FVKESK. CDR3 length equals 17 residues. Trimming took off 0 bases at V and 6 bases at J, with 20 bases between the two ends. Written as DNA, the CDR3 is TGTGCCAGCAGCCAAGATCGCCAGGGAGGGCCTAGGCCTGAAGCTTTCTTT. This translates into CASSQDRQGGPRPEAFF. The full variable domain, rest sourced from reference TRBV14 and TRBJ1-1, is EAGVTQFPSHSVIEKGQTVTLRCDPISGHDNLYWYRRVMGKEIKFLLHFVKESKQDESGMPNNRFLAERTGGTYSTLKVQPAELEDSGVYFCASSQDRQGGPRPEAFFGQGTRLTVV.

The chain carries TRBV6-2 or TRBV6-3 and TRBJ1-6, with D perhaps matching TRBD1 (5 bases). The length of the CDR3 is 18 residues. Deletions cut 2 bases from V and 5 bases from J, with 19 bases between. Per germline, CDR1 MNHEY and CDR2 SVGEGT. The CDR3 sequence: CASSYPTGRGTDNSPLHF. The CDR3 DNA is TGTGCCAGCAGTTACCCAACCGGTCGGGGGACCGATAATTCACCCCTCCACTTT.